Below, one T cell receptor beta chain is given with its context. The antigen remains unidentified. This record belongs to a study of OX40 agonist ivuxolimab in advanced cancers. Study context: Patients took ivuxolimab, an agonistic anti-OX40 (CD134) antibody. Around 40% of patients had received prior checkpoint inhibitor therapy.

Sequencing used immunoSEQ multiplex PCR; TCRdb keeps in-frame clones, though not all of them. The table has 57,000 or so clones, 80% to 95% seen once. Study results and caveats: Some nonresponders likewise displayed low normalized T-cell clonal expansion. Both blood CD4+ and CD8+ T cells showed clonal growth by week 6 at 0.1 to 3.0 mg/kg.

The length of the CDR3 is 15 residues. CDR1 and CDR2 (germline): KGHSH, LQKENI. With V trimmed by 0 bases and J by 5 bases, 2 bases remained unmatched. J is TRBJ1-5 and V is TRBV18; 9 bases agree with TRBD1. The sample here was CD4+ or CD8+ T cells sorted from blood, taken in a trial of the OX40 agonist ivuxolimab. The TCR originated in an adult with an advanced solid tumor such as melanoma, head and neck, liver or kidney cancer. In DNA, the CDR3 is TGTGCCAGCTCACCACCATGGGACAGGGATCAGCCCCAGCATTTT. It yields the protein CASSPPWDRDQPQHF.